This TCR beta chain was sequenced for a study of blood T cell repertoires in COVID-19. Study-wide context: Italy, Spain and the United States were the sources of the convalescent and acute COVID-19 samples. T cells, B-cell-depleted T cells, or PBMCs provided the cDNA or gDNA that served as material.

Looked up from germline, CDR1 is SGHDT and CDR2 is YYEEEE. V lost 0 bases to trimming and J lost 10 bases; unmatched junction nucleotides: 4. The CDR3 extends over 14 amino acids. This clone was observed a few times. Original processing methods: Estimation of nucleated cell counts was performed using reference gene primer amplification. Assay used: immunoSEQ multiplex PCR; TCRdb lists only in-frame clones, some missing. V and J calls and clone size are copied from that table; D and trimming were computed from the DNA. Among just under 80,000 clones listed, approximately 84% were seen once. The receptor was isolated from a human donor in a cohort sampled during active COVID-19. This rearrangement joins TRBV5-6 to TRBJ1-6, with 7 bases that match TRBD1. Input material: peripheral blood. CDR3 nucleotides: TGTGCCAGCAGCTTGGTGACAGGGCAATCACCCCTCCACTTT. It is translated as CASSLVTGQSPLHF.